The 15 T cell receptor beta chains reported below all come from one sample, sequenced in a study of Ad26.COV2.S vaccination and SARS-CoV-2 variants. Assay used: immunoSEQ multiplex PCR; TCRdb lists only in-frame clones, some missing. The data show about 680,000 clones, roughly 90% seen once. The treatment here: approximately 18 received Ad26.COV2.S at low or high dose, single or two shots; 5 received placebo; per-sample allocation not given. Sampling happened 63 days after the first vaccine or placebo injection. The sequencing here drew on peripheral blood, taken in a trial of Ad26.COV2.S vaccine versus placebo. These TCRs come from a person between 18 and 59 years old who received the Ad26.COV2.S COVID-19 vaccine or a placebo.

This chain links TRBV27 with TRBJ2-2; 7 bases map to TRBD2. V shed 5 bases and J 1 base; nucleotides not matched to a gene: 7. Germline V CDR1 and CDR2: MNHEY, SMNVEV (reference sequence). The CDR3 has 16 amino acids. This CDR3 reads CASSHPGGVNTGELFF. In DNA, the CDR3 is TGTGCCAGCAGTCACCCGGGGGGAGTGAACACCGGGGAGCTGTTTTTT.

The rearrangement links TRBV6-4 to TRBJ2-2; a weak D match, TRBD1 (5 bases). Between the trimmed V and J ends, which lost 3 bases and 3 bases, there was a span of 8 bases. Looked up from germline, CDR1 is MRHNA and CDR2 is SNTAGT. CDR3 length equals 14 residues. The CDR3 reads CASSEQGHTGELFF. CDR3 sequence (DNA): TGTGCCAGCAGTGAGCAGGGCCACACCGGGGAGCTGTTTTTT.

This chain joins TRBV24-1 and TRBJ2-1; the match to TRBD2 covers 10 bases. The V gene's germline CDR1 is KGHDR and CDR2 SFDVKD. CDR3 length equals 16 residues. Unmatched junction bases numbered 12, after V lost 3 bases and J lost 11 bases. CDR3 region: CATSDPPGSGRTKQFF. CDR3 bases: TGTGCCACCAGTGATCCCCCGGGTAGCGGGAGGACTAAGCAGTTCTTC.

V and J are TRBV19 and TRBJ1-6; D gene uncertain. The germline V gene encodes CDR1 LNHDA and CDR2 SQIVND (reference sequence). This CDR3 region has 16 residues. The V end lost 1 base, the J end lost 5 bases, and 12 bases lay between the germline ends. The chain's CDR3 is CASSIVPASNNSPLHF. The CDR3 DNA reads as TGTGCCAGTAGTATAGTTCCCGCTTCGAATAATTCACCCCTCCACTTT.

The table lists this clone with a count of one. The chain has TRBV21-1 and TRBJ2-1; TRBD1, as called in the table, went unchecked against the DNA. TRBV21-1 is marked as a pseudogene. The CDR3 has 12 residues. The CDR3, as DNA: TGTGCCAGCACCACAGGGGGCGATGAGCAGTTCTTC. It specifies CASTTGGDEQFF.

The chain uses TRBV5-6 and TRBJ2-3; weak D call: TRBD2 (6 bases). Germline V gene sequence: CDR1 SGHDT, CDR2 YYEEEE. V dropped 6 bases and J dropped 0 bases, with 17 bases sitting between them. The CDR3 spans 16 residues. The CDR3 nucleotides are TGTGCCAGCAAAAACCCGACGGGACTTAGCACAGATACGCAGTATTTT. It encodes CASKNPTGLSTDTQYF.

CDR3 in amino acids: CASKQGAGNQPQHF. The CDR3, as DNA: TGTGCCAGTAAGCAGGGGGCTGGCAATCAGCCCCAGCATTTT. This sequence joins TRBV19 and TRBJ1-5; 8 bases are shared with TRBD1. There are 14 residues in the CDR3. V dropped 7 bases and J dropped 2; count of bases not matched to a gene: 4. Germline loops: CDR1 LNHDA, CDR2 SQIVND (reference sequence).

CDR3: CASSLAPGTGSEKLFF. The CDR3 DNA follows: TGTGCCAGCAGCTTGGCACCCGGGACAGGGTCTGAAAAACTGTTTTTT. The chain uses TRBV5-6 and TRBJ1-4, with 9 bases matching TRBD1. The CDR3 covers 16 residues. Germline CDR1 SGHDT, CDR2 YYEEEE. Losses at the gene ends were 0 bases for V and 7 bases for J; bases not matched to a gene: 7.

V usage is TRBV7-2 and J usage is TRBJ2-5; 15 nucleotides line up with TRBD2. Trimming took 3 bases from V and 2 from J; bases not matched to a gene: 4. In germline, CDR1 is SGHTA, CDR2 FQGNSA. This CDR3 contains 17 residues. The CDR3 sequence: CASSFGTSGGYQETQYF. The CDR3 region has the DNA TGTGCCAGCAGCTTCGGGACTAGCGGGGGGTATCAAGAGACCCAGTACTTC.

This clone was seen a single time. V is TRBV6-6 and J is TRBJ1-6; D may be TRBD1 (5 bases). Germline assignment: CDR1 MNHNY and CDR2 SVGAGI (reference sequence). The CDR3 is made up of 16 amino acids. V lost 5 bases and J lost 1, with 12 bases in between. The CDR3 reads CASSGGAYSYNSPLHF. The CDR3 nucleotides are TGTGCCAGCAGTGGGGGAGCATATTCCTATAATTCACCCCTCCACTTT.

V gene TRBV24-1 combines with J gene TRBJ2-1; 10 bases agree with TRBD2. The CDR3 contains 15 residues. V shed 3 bases, J shed 4 bases, and the junction held 2 bases outside the gene matches. CDR1 is KGHDR, CDR2 SFDVKD, per germline. The CDR3 nucleotides are TGTGCCACCAGTGATAGCGGGGGGGGGTACAATGAGCAGTTCTTC. Translation: CATSDSGGGYNEQFF.

The V gene is TRBV30, the J gene TRBJ2-3; maybe TRBD1 (5 bases). The CDR3 is 14 residues long. Trimming left V 7 bases short and J 0 bases short, with 14 bases between. Germline CDR1 GTSNPN, CDR2 SVGIG (reference sequence). The CDR3 loop reads CAYTTDLSTDTQYF. CDR3 in DNA: TGTGCCTACACGACAGACCTTAGCACAGATACGCAGTATTTT.

This chain joins TRBV6-2 or TRBV6-3 and TRBJ2-7, with TRBD1 as a possible D gene (6 bases). Trimming shortened V by 2 bases and J by 1 base, and 15 bases separated the two germline ends. CDR1 and CDR2 (germline): MNHEY, SVGEGT. CDR3 length: 16 residues. This CDR3 reads CASSYPYGDISYEQYF. DNA of the CDR3: TGTGCCAGCAGTTACCCCTACGGGGACATTTCCTACGAGCAGTACTTC.

The chain carries TRBV27 and TRBJ2-3; the D is unclear. The V end was cut by 4 bases, the J end by 1 base, with 6 bases between. The CDR3 is 13 residues long. Germline V CDR1 and CDR2: MNHEY, SMNVEV (reference sequence). The CDR3 here is CASSSVGTDTQYF. In nucleotides, the CDR3 is TGTGCCAGCAGTTCCGTGGGCACAGATACGCAGTATTTT.

V is TRBV5-4 and J is TRBJ1-2; tentative D call: TRBD1 (5 bases). CDR1 and CDR2 (germline): SGHNT, YYREEE (reference sequence). The CDR3 extends over 16 amino acids. Trimming removed 1 base at V and 8 bases at J, with 21 bases between. The DNA for the CDR3 is TGTGCCAGCAGCTTGATTTTGCGGGGGGGAGCTAGAGGCTACACCTTC. Translating it yields CASSLILRGGARGYTF.